The rows below give T cell receptor beta chains drawn from one sample of a study of TIL therapy for anti-PD-1-resistant metastatic lung cancer. Data came from immunoSEQ multiplex PCR; TCRdb stores just in-frame clones and leaves some out. The sample carries fewer than 25,000 clones, about two thirds recorded once. Sample: blood, taken at baseline. The receptors originated from a person aged 25 to 85 with non-small cell lung cancer. Both conserved end residues are part of each CDR3. The D gene is left open where the match is weak. Clone size is stated in some rows and not others, as once, few, many or a class when expanded.

DNA	CDR3	size	V	J	D
TGCGCCAGCAGCTTGATATCTGACACTACCGCATATGGCTACACCTTC	CASSLISDTTAYGYTF	.	TRBV5-1	TRBJ1-2	.
TGTGCCAGCAGTTTATCAGGGGATACTAGCAATCAGCCCCAGCATTTT	CASSLSGDTSNQPQHF	.	TRBV27	TRBJ1-5	.
TGTGCCAGCAGCAGCCAGGGACAGGGTTCCTACAATGAGCAGTTCTTC	CASSSQGQGSYNEQFF	.	TRBV9	TRBJ2-1	TRBD1
TGTGCCATCAGTGCCCCGACGGGCTATGGCTACACCTTC	CAISAPTGYGYTF	.	TRBV10-3	TRBJ1-2	.
TGTGCCAGCAGTGAACAGACAGGGACTGAAGCTTTCTTT	CASSEQTGTEAFF	.	TRBV6-4	TRBJ1-1	TRBD1
TGTGCCAGTAGGGGGAGGGGCACCAATGAGCAGTTCTTC	CASRGRGTNEQFF	.	TRBV19	TRBJ2-1	TRBD2
TGTGCCAGCAGCTTGGGGCGGGTCAATGAGCAGTTCTTC	CASSLGRVNEQFF	.	TRBV5-5	TRBJ2-1	.
TGTGCCAGCAGTGAAGGTTACAATCAGCCCCAGCATTTT	CASSEGYNQPQHF	.	TRBV27	TRBJ1-5	.
TGTGCCAGCAGCGATCCAGGGGTCAACACTGAAGCTTTCTTT	CASSDPGVNTEAFF	.	TRBV3-1/TRBV3-2	TRBJ1-1	.
TGTGCCAGCAGTGATAGATTTAACTATGGCTACACCTTC	CASSDRFNYGYTF	.	TRBV6-1	TRBJ1-2	.
TGTGCCAGCAGCCCGGGACTAGCGGGGGTTAGCACAGATACGCAGTATTTT	CASSPGLAGVSTDTQYF	medium-sized	TRBV28	TRBJ2-3	TRBD2
TGTGCCAGCGCCCCGTGGCGGGGCGAGCAGTACTTC	CASAPWRGEQYF	few	TRBV2	TRBJ2-7	.
TGCGCCAGCAGCTCGAGGGGACTAGCGGGGGGCCATGCTTACAATGAGCAGTTCTTC	CASSSRGLAGGHAYNEQFF	.	TRBV5-1	TRBJ2-1	TRBD2
TGTGCCAGCAGTTTGCGCAGGGGGAACACTGAAGCTTTCTTT	CASSLRRGNTEAFF	.	TRBV27	TRBJ1-1	.
TGTGCTAGTGGTTTGACTGGACTAATTTATAATACGCAGTATTTT	CASGLTGLIYNTQYF	.	TRBV12-5	TRBJ2-3	.
TGTGCCATCCAGAACCGGATAGCGGAGACCCAGTACTTC	CAIQNRIAETQYF	.	TRBV10-3	TRBJ2-5	.
TGTGCCAGCAGTTTGACAGGGGATCGGCAGCCCCAGCATTTT	CASSLTGDRQPQHF	.	TRBV6-6	TRBJ1-5	TRBD1
TGTGCCAGCAGCTTGGCCACAGGTTGGGAGACCCAGTACTTC	CASSLATGWETQYF	.	TRBV5-6	TRBJ2-5	.
TGCGCCAGCAGCCCGACTGTCGGGGGCACTGAAGCTTTCTTT	CASSPTVGGTEAFF	.	TRBV4-3	TRBJ1-1	.
TGTGCCAGCAGTTACTCGGAAAGCTCCTACAATGAGCAGTTCTTC	CASSYSESSYNEQFF	.	TRBV6-5	TRBJ2-1	.
TGTGCCAGCAGCTCGGGACTAGCGGGAATCACAGATACGCAGTATTTT	CASSSGLAGITDTQYF	.	TRBV5-4	TRBJ2-3	TRBD2
TGTGCCAGCAGCTTAGGCAGCTCCTACAATGAGCAGTTCTTC	CASSLGSSYNEQFF	.	TRBV7-6	TRBJ2-1	.
TGTGCCAGCAGCCAGGGCCTTAGCAGCTCAGATACGCAGTATTTT	CASSQGLSSSDTQYF	.	TRBV5-6	TRBJ2-3	.
TGTGCCAGCAGCGTAGTATCGGCGAGTTGGGAGCAGTTCTTC	CASSVVSASWEQFF	.	TRBV9	TRBJ2-1	.
TGTGCCAGCAGCCAAGTCGGGACGGGAGATACGCAGTATTTT	CASSQVGTGDTQYF	.	TRBV3-1/TRBV3-2	TRBJ2-3	.
TGTGCCAGCTCACCAGCCCTTAATAAAAATGAAAAACTGTTTTTT	CASSPALNKNEKLFF	.	TRBV18	TRBJ1-4	.
TGTGCCAGCAGCCAAACCCCGACAGGGGGCTTGAACGAGCAGTACTTC	CASSQTPTGGLNEQYF	.	TRBV3-1/TRBV3-2	TRBJ2-7	TRBD1
TGTGCCAGCAGTGCTTCTAGCGGGAGGATTCAAGAGACCCAGTACTTC	CASSASSGRIQETQYF	.	TRBV2	TRBJ2-5	TRBD2
TGTGCCAGCAGTGTCAGGGCGCGGAATACTGAAGCTTTCTTT	CASSVRARNTEAFF	.	TRBV6-2/TRBV6-3	TRBJ1-1	.
TGTGCCAGCAGGAGCTTCGCGGATGGAGAGACCCAGTACTTC	CASRSFADGETQYF	.	TRBV9	TRBJ2-5	.
TGTGCCAGTAGTATAAGCTGGTCTACAGATACGCAGTATTTT	CASSISWSTDTQYF	few	TRBV19	TRBJ2-3	.
TGCGCCAGCAGCTTGGAGGGCTTGGGCTACACTGAAGCTTTCTTT	CASSLEGLGYTEAFF	.	TRBV5-1	TRBJ1-1	.
TGTGCCAGCAGACGGGGGATGGGTAGCGGGAGTGGAGAGACCCAGTACTTC	CASRRGMGSGSGETQYF	.	TRBV2	TRBJ2-5	TRBD2
TGCGCCAGCAGGGACTATCGTCTAGCGGGAGTCACCGGGGAGCTGTTTTTT	CASRDYRLAGVTGELFF	.	TRBV4-1	TRBJ2-2	TRBD2
TGTGCCAGTAGTATAGGGACAGGGGGCTTCGAGCAGTACTTC	CASSIGTGGFEQYF	.	TRBV19	TRBJ2-7	TRBD1
TGTGCCAGCAGTGAGTCTAGCGGGCAACACAATGAGCAGTTCTTC	CASSESSGQHNEQFF	.	TRBV2	TRBJ2-1	TRBD2
TGCGCCAGCAGCAAGGGGACTAGCGGGAGTTCTGTAAATACGCAGTATTTT	CASSKGTSGSSVNTQYF	.	TRBV5-1	TRBJ2-3	TRBD2
TGTGCCAGCAGCCAAGATCACAGTCCCTACGAGCAGTACTTC	CASSQDHSPYEQYF	.	TRBV3-1/TRBV3-2	TRBJ2-7	.
TGTGCCAGCAGTTACGGGATGACAGGGCATCAGCCCCAGCATTTT	CASSYGMTGHQPQHF	.	TRBV6-5	TRBJ1-5	TRBD1
TGTGCCAGCAGCCACGGACAGGGGTTCTCTGGAAACACCATATATTTT	CASSHGQGFSGNTIYF	.	TRBV3-1/TRBV3-2	TRBJ1-3	TRBD1
TGTGCCAGCAGCTTAGCGGGGACAGGGAAATACTATGGCTACACCTTC	CASSLAGTGKYYGYTF	.	TRBV7-2	TRBJ1-2	TRBD1
TGTGCCAGCGTTCTCCAGGGAGGGCGAGAGACCCAGTACTTC	CASVLQGGRETQYF	.	TRBV7-9	TRBJ2-5	TRBD2
TGTGCCACCAGTGATTTCCCTTTGCGGGGATGCGAGCAGTACTTC	CATSDFPLRGCEQYF	few	TRBV24-1	TRBJ2-7	.
TGTGCCAGCACTCGGACGGTCAACACTGAAGCTTTCTTT	CASTRTVNTEAFF	.	TRBV5-5	TRBJ1-1	.
TGTGCCAGCAGGAACGGGACGGCCACTACCGGGGAGCTGTTTTTT	CASRNGTATTGELFF	.	TRBV5-4	TRBJ2-2	.